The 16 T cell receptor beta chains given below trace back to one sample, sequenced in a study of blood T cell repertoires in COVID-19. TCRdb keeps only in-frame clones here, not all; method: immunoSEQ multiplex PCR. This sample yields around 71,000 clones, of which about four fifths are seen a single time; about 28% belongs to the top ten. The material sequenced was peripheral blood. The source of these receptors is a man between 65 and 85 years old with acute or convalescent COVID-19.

CDR3 DNA: TGTGCCAGAAGCTTGAGTTTCCTTTCGGGGGACTGGGAGTCTGGAAACACCATATATTTT. It yields the protein CARSLSFLSGDWESGNTIYF. The chain is built from TRBV5-3 and TRBJ1-3, with D tentatively TRBD1 (5 bases). TRBV5-3 has ORF status, its function being uncertain. Trimming took off 1 base at V and 1 base at J, with 24 bases between the two ends. The CDR3 consists of 20 residues.

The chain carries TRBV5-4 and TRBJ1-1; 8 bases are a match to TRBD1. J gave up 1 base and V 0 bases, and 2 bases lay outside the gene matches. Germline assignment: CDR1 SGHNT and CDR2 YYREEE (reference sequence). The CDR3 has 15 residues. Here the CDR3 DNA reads TGTGCCAGCAGCTTGGTCGGACAGGGGAACACTGAAGCTTTCTTT. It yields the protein CASSLVGQGNTEAFF.

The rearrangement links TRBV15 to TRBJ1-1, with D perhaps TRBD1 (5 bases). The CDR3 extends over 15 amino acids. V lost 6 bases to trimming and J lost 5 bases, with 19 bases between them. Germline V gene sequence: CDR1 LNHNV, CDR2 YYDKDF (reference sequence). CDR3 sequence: CATRSNRGVGTEAFF. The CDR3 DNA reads TGTGCCACCAGGTCCAATCGGGGGGTAGGGACTGAAGCTTTCTTT.

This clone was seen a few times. This chain's CDR3 is CASSLVATNEKLFF. CDR3 bases: TGTGCCAGCAGCTTAGTAGCAACTAATGAAAAACTGTTTTTT. The chain employs TRBV5-6 and TRBJ1-4; D not resolved. V was pared by 2 bases and J by 0 bases, with 5 bases between. The CDR3 has 14 amino acids. Germline lookup yields CDR1 SGHDT and CDR2 YYEEEE.

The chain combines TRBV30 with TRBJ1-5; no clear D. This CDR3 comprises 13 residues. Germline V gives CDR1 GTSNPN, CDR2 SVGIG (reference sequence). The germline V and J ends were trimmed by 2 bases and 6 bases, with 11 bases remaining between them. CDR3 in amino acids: CAWSRVLGQPQHF. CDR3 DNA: TGTGCCTGGAGTCGGGTGTTGGGTCAGCCCCAGCATTTT.

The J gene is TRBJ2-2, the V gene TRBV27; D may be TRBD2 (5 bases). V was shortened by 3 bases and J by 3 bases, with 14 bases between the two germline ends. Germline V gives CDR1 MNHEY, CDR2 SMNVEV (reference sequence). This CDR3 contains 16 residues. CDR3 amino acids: CASSLYGGYDTGELFF. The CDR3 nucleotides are TGTGCCAGCAGTTTGTATGGCGGGTACGACACCGGGGAGCTGTTTTTT.

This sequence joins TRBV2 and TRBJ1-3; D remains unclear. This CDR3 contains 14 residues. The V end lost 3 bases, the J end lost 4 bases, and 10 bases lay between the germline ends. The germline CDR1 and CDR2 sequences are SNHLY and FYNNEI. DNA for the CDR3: TGTGCCAGCAGTGATCAGGCCGCCGGAAACACCATATATTTT. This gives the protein CASSDQAAGNTIYF.

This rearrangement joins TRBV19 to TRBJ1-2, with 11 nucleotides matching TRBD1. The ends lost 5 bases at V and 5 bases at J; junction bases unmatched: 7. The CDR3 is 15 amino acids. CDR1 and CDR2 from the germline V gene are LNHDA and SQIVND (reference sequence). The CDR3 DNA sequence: TGTGCCAGTAGTCCGTGGACAGGGGGCGATTATGGCTACACCTTC. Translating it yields CASSPWTGGDYGYTF.

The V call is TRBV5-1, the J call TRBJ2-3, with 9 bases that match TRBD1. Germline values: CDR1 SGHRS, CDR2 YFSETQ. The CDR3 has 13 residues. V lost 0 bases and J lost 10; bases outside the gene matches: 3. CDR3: CASSLGDREAQYF. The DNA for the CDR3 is TGCGCCAGCAGCTTGGGGGACAGGGAAGCGCAGTATTTT.

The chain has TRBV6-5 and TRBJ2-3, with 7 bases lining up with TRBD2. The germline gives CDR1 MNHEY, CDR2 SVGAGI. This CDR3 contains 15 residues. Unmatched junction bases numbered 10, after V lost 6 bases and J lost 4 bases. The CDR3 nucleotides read TGTGCCAGCAGACGACTAGCCGGCGCCCCAGATACGCAGTATTTT. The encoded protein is CASRRLAGAPDTQYF.

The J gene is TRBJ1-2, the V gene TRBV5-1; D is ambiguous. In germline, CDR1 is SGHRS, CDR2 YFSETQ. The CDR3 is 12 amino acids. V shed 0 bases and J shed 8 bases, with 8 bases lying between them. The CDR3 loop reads CASSLGEGGYTF. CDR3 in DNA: TGCGCCAGCAGCTTGGGGGAGGGAGGCTACACCTTC.

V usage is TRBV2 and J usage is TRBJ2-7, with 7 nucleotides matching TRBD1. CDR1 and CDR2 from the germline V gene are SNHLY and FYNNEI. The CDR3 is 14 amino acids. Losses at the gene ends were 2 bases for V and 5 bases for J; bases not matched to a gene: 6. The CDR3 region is CASSERTGDNEQYF. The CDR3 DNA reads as TGTGCCAGCAGTGAAAGGACAGGTGACAACGAGCAGTACTTC.

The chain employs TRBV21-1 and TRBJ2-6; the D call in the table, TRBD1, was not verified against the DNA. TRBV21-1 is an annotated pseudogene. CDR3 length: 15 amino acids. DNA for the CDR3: TGTGCCGAAGACAGAGTCAGTTCTGGGGCCAACGTCCTGACTTTC. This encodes CAEDRVSSGANVLTF.

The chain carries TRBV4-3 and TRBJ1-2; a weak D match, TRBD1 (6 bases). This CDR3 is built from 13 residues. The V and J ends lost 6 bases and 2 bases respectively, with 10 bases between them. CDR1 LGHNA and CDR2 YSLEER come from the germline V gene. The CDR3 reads CASRGTGNYGYTF. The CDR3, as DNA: TGCGCCAGCAGGGGTACAGGGAACTATGGCTACACCTTC.

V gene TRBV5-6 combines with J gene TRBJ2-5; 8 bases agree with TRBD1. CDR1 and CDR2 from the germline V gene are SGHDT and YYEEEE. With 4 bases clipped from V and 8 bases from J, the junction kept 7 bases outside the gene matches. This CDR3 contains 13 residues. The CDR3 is CASSPGQVGTQYF. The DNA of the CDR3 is TGTGCCAGCAGCCCGGGACAGGTGGGAACCCAGTACTTC. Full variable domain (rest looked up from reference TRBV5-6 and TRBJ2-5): DAGVTQSPTHLIKTRGQQVTLRCSPKSGHDTVSWYQQALGQGPQFIFQYYEEEERQRGNFPDRFSGHQFPNYSSELNVNALLLGDSALYLCASSPGQVGTQYFGPGTRLLVL.

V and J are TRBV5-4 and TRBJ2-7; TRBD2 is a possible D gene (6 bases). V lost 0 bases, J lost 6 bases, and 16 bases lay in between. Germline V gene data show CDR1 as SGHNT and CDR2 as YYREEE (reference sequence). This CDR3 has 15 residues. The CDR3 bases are TGTGCCAGCAGCTTGGATTCCGGGGCGGGAAGCGAGCAGTACTTC. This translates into CASSLDSGAGSEQYF.